One and the same sample provided the 21 T cell receptor beta chains below, sequenced in a study of lymphopenia after photon versus proton radiotherapy. Method: immunoSEQ multiplex PCR; TCRdb's copy keeps in-frame clones and lacks some. The table has about 12,000 clones, roughly 90% seen once. The sample here was peripheral blood, taken from a patient treated with proton-based radiotherapy. All receptors derive from a man between 60 and 75 years old with pancreatic cancer.

The chain links TRBV13 to TRBJ2-1, with TRBD2 identical over 8 bases. V dropped 6 bases and J dropped 1; count of bases not matched to a gene: 5. Germline V gene sequence: CDR1 PRHDT, CDR2 FYEKMQ (reference sequence). The CDR3 covers 15 residues. The CDR3 region has the DNA TGTGCCAGCAGGGGACGGGGGGGGTCCTACAATGAGCAGTTCTTC. Protein product: CASRGRGGSYNEQFF.

The V and J genes are TRBV9 and TRBJ2-3; TRBD1 matches 7 bases. The CDR3 covers 15 residues. V shed 0 bases and J 1 base; nucleotides not matched to a gene: 2. The germline V gene encodes CDR1 SGDLS and CDR2 YYNGEE. Written as DNA, the CDR3 is TGTGCCAGCAGCGTAGTCGACAGGGGCACAGATACGCAGTATTTT. The encoded protein is CASSVVDRGTDTQYF. The full variable domain, its missing parts supplied by reference TRBV9 and TRBJ2-3, is DSGVTQTPKHLITATGQRVTLRCSPRSGDLSVYWYQQSLDQGLQFLIQYYNGEERAKGNILERFSAQQFPDLHSELNLSSLELGDSALYFCASSVVDRGTDTQYFGPGTRLTVL.

The V and J genes are TRBV7-2 and TRBJ2-1, with 11 bases aligning to TRBD2. The germline CDR1 and CDR2 sequences are SGHTA and FQGNSA. This CDR3 comprises 17 residues. The junction had 7 bases not matched to a gene; V was cut back by 1 base and J by 5 bases. The CDR3 DNA follows: TGTGCCAGCAGCTTAGGCGGGGGGACTAGCGGTAACAATGAGCAGTTCTTC. Translated: CASSLGGGTSGNNEQFF.

This clone was seen only once. The chain carries TRBV6-5 and TRBJ2-6; D unresolved. Per the germline V gene, CDR1 is MNHEY and CDR2 is SVGAGI. V lost 5 bases to trimming and J lost 0 bases, with 5 bases between them. The CDR3 totals 14 residues. The CDR3 nucleotides are TGTGCCAGCAGTCCCTACTCTGGGGCCAACGTCCTGACTTTC. Its translation: CASSPYSGANVLTF.

The chain couples TRBV2 to TRBJ2-5, with D unclear. Germline loops: CDR1 SNHLY, CDR2 FYNNEI. V lost 6 bases, J lost 0 bases, and 14 bases lay in between. The CDR3 is made up of 15 amino acids. The CDR3 reads CASSRRSAHQETQYF. The CDR3 bases are TGTGCCAGCAGCCGGCGGAGCGCTCACCAAGAGACCCAGTACTTC.

The chain uses TRBV14 and TRBJ2-1; 9 bases are a match to TRBD1. CDR1 is SGHDN, CDR2 FVKESK, per germline. This CDR3 is built from 14 residues. The ends lost 1 base at V and 9 bases at J; junction bases unmatched: 4. This chain's CDR3 is CASSQVWTGAEQFF. CDR3 DNA: TGTGCCAGCAGCCAAGTGTGGACAGGGGCTGAGCAGTTCTTC.

The chain is built from TRBV18 and TRBJ1-1; D is undetermined. Germline V gives CDR1 KGHSH, CDR2 LQKENI. V lost 3 bases and J lost 2, with 16 bases in between. This CDR3 is 16 amino acids long. DNA of the CDR3: TGTGCCAGCTCACCTCTCGAACTTTCAATCAACACTGAAGCTTTCTTT. Translating gives CASSPLELSINTEAFF.

The CDR3 bases are TGTGCCAGTGGCGGGAGGATAGGCGAGCAGTACTTC. This encodes CASGGRIGEQYF. The rearrangement joins TRBV19 to TRBJ2-5; the match to TRBD2 covers 8 bases. The DNA end is more similar to TRBJ2-7, so the J call may be wrong. This CDR3 is built from 12 residues. Germline V gene data show CDR1 as LNHDA and CDR2 as SQIVND (reference sequence).

This chain links TRBV10-3 with TRBJ2-3, with 11 bases aligning to TRBD2. In germline, CDR1 is ENHRY, CDR2 SYGVKD. This CDR3 has 14 amino acids. J lost 9 bases, V lost 3 bases, and 5 bases had no gene match. CDR3 sequence reads: CAISEPGLAETQYF. CDR3 DNA sequence: TGTGCCATCAGTGAACCGGGACTAGCGGAAACGCAGTATTTT.

This chain joins TRBV6-1 and TRBJ2-7; unclear D gene. The germline CDR1 and CDR2 sequences are MNHNS and SASEGT. V was clipped by 6 bases and J by 2 bases, with 14 bases between them. This CDR3 has 14 amino acids. The CDR3 sequence: CASSPPTAAYEQYF. The CDR3 nucleotides are TGTGCCAGCAGCCCCCCGACGGCCGCCTACGAGCAGTACTTC.

The CDR3 sequence: CASSVGRAYSNQPQHF. CDR3 coding DNA: TGTGCCAGCAGCGTGGGCAGGGCCTATAGCAATCAGCCCCAGCATTTT. The chain joins TRBV5-6 to TRBJ1-5, with a tentative D call TRBD1 (5 bases). The V and J ends lost 4 bases and 0 bases respectively, with 14 bases between them. Germline V gene lookup returns CDR1 SGHDT and CDR2 YYEEEE. This CDR3 has 16 residues.

The chain has TRBV6-1 and TRBJ2-1, with 9 bases fitting TRBD2. The V gene end was trimmed by 6 bases and the J gene end by 5 bases; junction bases not matched to a gene: 8. This CDR3 has 15 residues. CDR1 is MNHNS and CDR2 is SASEGT in the germline V gene. Written as DNA, the CDR3 is TGTGCCAGCAGCGGGACTAGCTGGGGAGACAATGAGCAGTTCTTC. Residues: CASSGTSWGDNEQFF.

The chain combines TRBV7-2 with TRBJ1-5; D gene unclear. This CDR3 spans 13 amino acids. Trimming took 5 bases from V and 6 from J, leaving 11 bases between them. Germline V gene lookup returns CDR1 SGHTA and CDR2 FQGNSA. This CDR3 is CASSASEIQPQHF. The CDR3 DNA is TGTGCCAGCAGCGCCTCGGAGATTCAGCCCCAGCATTTT.

The chain carries TRBV29-1 and TRBJ1-2, with 9 nucleotides matching TRBD1. CDR1 SQVTM and CDR2 ANQGSEA come from the germline V gene. The CDR3 has 13 amino acids. V shed 6 bases, J shed 4 bases, and the junction held 6 bases outside the gene matches. CDR3 bases: TGCAGCGTATACAGGGGGCAGGGCTATGGCTACACCTTC. It yields the protein CSVYRGQGYGYTF.

This clone was detected once. This chain joins TRBV7-2 and TRBJ1-3; 7 bases are shared with TRBD1. Trimming at V came to 1 base and at J to 4 bases, leaving 7 bases not matched to a gene. Germline V gene data show CDR1 as SGHTA and CDR2 as FQGNSA. There are 16 residues in the CDR3. The CDR3 is CASSLVGGTAGNTIYF. CDR3 DNA: TGTGCCAGCAGCTTAGTAGGAGGGACAGCCGGAAACACCATATATTTT.

The V gene is TRBV19, the J gene TRBJ2-2; 11 bases are shared with TRBD2. V lost 3 bases and J lost 6; bases outside the gene matches: 0. Germline CDR1 and CDR2: LNHDA and SQIVND (reference sequence). CDR3 length: 14 amino acids. The CDR3 DNA reads as TGTGCCAGTAGTATTAGCGGGAGGGCCGGGGAGCTGTTTTTT. This sequence encodes CASSISGRAGELFF.

V and J are TRBV19 and TRBJ1-1, with D uncertain. V dropped 0 bases and J dropped 5 bases, with 13 bases sitting between them. The CDR3 consists of 15 residues. CDR1 is LNHDA and CDR2 is SQIVND in the germline V gene (reference sequence). The CDR3 protein is CASSIDGTPGTEAFF. CDR3 DNA: TGTGCCAGTAGTATAGATGGAACTCCTGGGACTGAAGCTTTCTTT.

This chain joins TRBV7-6 and TRBJ2-1; D call uncertain. V lost 5 bases, J lost 4 bases, and 12 bases lay in between. The germline CDR1 and CDR2 sequences are SGHVS and FNYEAQ. This CDR3 has 14 residues. The CDR3 DNA is TGTGCCAGCAGCCCCCAAGACACATACAATGAGCAGTTCTTC. Translating it yields CASSPQDTYNEQFF.

V is TRBV7-6 and J is TRBJ2-7; TRBD1 matches 8 bases. The CDR3 has 18 residues. With 1 base clipped from V and 7 bases from J, the junction kept 18 bases outside the gene matches. Per germline, CDR1 SGHVS and CDR2 FNYEAQ. CDR3 in amino acids: CASSLVAPPDRGSGEQYF. As DNA, the CDR3 is TGTGCCAGCAGCTTAGTAGCCCCGCCCGACAGGGGATCCGGGGAGCAGTACTTC.

The rearrangement joins TRBV27 to TRBJ1-1; D is perhaps TRBD1 (5 bases). The CDR3 runs to 16 residues. Trimming cost V 6 bases and J 8 bases, with 25 bases left between them. Germline V lookup: CDR1 MNHEY, CDR2 SMNVEV (reference sequence). The CDR3 protein is CASRPTSSRRGWEAFF. CDR3 coding DNA: TGTGCCAGCAGGCCAACCTCCTCAAGGAGGGGTTGGGAAGCTTTCTTT.

This clone was found a few times. The chain has TRBV5-6 and TRBJ1-1; unclear D gene. The CDR3 has 11 amino acids. Germline V lookup: CDR1 SGHDT, CDR2 YYEEEE. V lost 4 bases and J 3 bases, leaving 4 bases between the germline ends. CDR3 bases: TGTGCCAGCAGCCTTTACACTGAAGCTTTCTTT. This encodes CASSLYTEAFF. Using reference TRBV5-6 and TRBJ1-1 for the parts outside the CDR3, the full variable domain is DAGVTQSPTHLIKTRGQQVTLRCSPKSGHDTVSWYQQALGQGPQFIFQYYEEEERQRGNFPDRFSGHQFPNYSSELNVNALLLGDSALYLCASSLYTEAFFGQGTRLTVV.